The 6 T cell receptor beta chains listed next were all sequenced from one sample in a study of shared clonotypes between healthy human individuals. TCRdb keeps only in-frame clones here, not all; method: immunoSEQ multiplex PCR. The table lists fewer than 2.5 million clones, over 85% of them singletons. Sequencing was done on a sample of naive CD4+ T cells from PBMCs. The subset is: CD45RA+ positively selected. These receptor sequences come from a man aged 18-30 years in good health. Some clones in this sample may be carry-over from other donors' samples.

With respect to this clone: The junction departs from germline at one end; a sequencing error may be responsible. The CDR3 reads CASSPGQGDERYF. As DNA, the CDR3 is TGTGCCAGCTCACCAGGTCAGGGGGACGAGCGGTACTTC. The J gene is TRBJ2-7, the V gene TRBV18, with 7 positions matching TRBD1. Germline values: CDR1 KGHSH, CDR2 LQKENI. The CDR3 spans 13 residues.

This clone has only one observation. The chain couples TRBV6-5 to TRBJ1-1, with TRBD1 identical over 11 bases. The V gene's germline CDR1 is MNHEY and CDR2 SVGAGI. V gave up 7 bases and J gave up 6 bases; unmatched junction bases: 7. The CDR3 extends over 14 amino acids. The CDR3, as DNA: TGTGCCAGCACCAGAGGACAGGGGGCGTCTGAAGCTTTCTTT. It codes for CASTRGQGASEAFF.

In DNA, the CDR3 is TGTGCCAGCCGGGGCGGGAGAGGCAACAATGAGCAGTTCTTC. Translating gives CASRGGRGNNEQFF. The V and J genes are TRBV2 and TRBJ2-1; 7 bases agree with TRBD2. The V and J ends lost 8 bases and 5 bases, in that order; junction bases with no gene match: 9. CDR1 is SNHLY and CDR2 is FYNNEI in the germline V gene. The CDR3 is made up of 14 amino acids. The entire variable domain, with the rest obtained from reference TRBV2 and TRBJ2-1, is as follows: EPEVTQTPSHQVTQMGQEVILRCVPISNHLYFYWYRQILGQKVEFLVSFYNNEISEKSEIFDDQFSVERPDGSNFTLKIRSTKLEDSAMYFCASRGGRGNNEQFFGPGTRLTVL.

The V call is TRBV6-5, the J call TRBJ2-5, with 13 nucleotides matching TRBD2. The germline V gene encodes CDR1 MNHEY and CDR2 SVGAGI. The CDR3 consists of 16 residues. With 4 bases clipped from V and 5 bases from J, the junction kept 7 bases outside the gene matches. The CDR3 sequence is CASSWAGTSGTETQYF. For the CDR3, the DNA is TGTGCCAGCAGTTGGGCCGGGACTAGCGGGACGGAGACCCAGTACTTC.

This rearrangement joins TRBV7-9 to TRBJ2-7; 10 bases map to TRBD1. V lost 4 bases and J lost 6; bases outside the gene matches: 9. Germline CDR1 reads SEHNR; CDR2 reads FQNEAQ (reference sequence). The CDR3 runs 15 residues. CDR3 bases: TGTGCCAGCAGCTCCGGGGGGACAGGGGTTTCCGAGCAGTACTTC. Amino acid sequence: CASSSGGTGVSEQYF.

About this clone itself: Other DNA sequences in the same sample also yield this CDR3. The chain links TRBV28 to TRBJ2-7, with 10 bases lining up with TRBD2. Trimming took 4 bases from V and 7 from J; bases not matched to a gene: 10. Germline lookup yields CDR1 MDHEN and CDR2 SYDVKM. The CDR3 length is 15 residues. The CDR3 nucleotides are TGTGCCAGCAGTTCCCCCAGCGGGAGGGCCCGGGAGCAGTACTTC. Encoded protein: CASSSPSGRAREQYF.